Presented here are 28 T cell receptor beta chains from one specimen sequenced in a study of blood T cells in healthy people across ages. With a J-beta primer mix and a sample-barcoded 5' primer, a second PCR ran about 7 to 11 cycles. TCRdb ran MiXCR on the 5' RACE reads and lists one entry per CDR3 protein. The sample contains 790,000 or so distinct CDR3 sequences, roughly 46% of which appear only once. The sequenced material came from blood. These receptors were taken from a man at least 80 years old in good health.

V gene TRBV7-9 combines with J gene TRBJ2-4, with D tentatively TRBD1 (6 bases). With the DNA end fitting TRBJ2-5 better, the J assignment may be wrong. The CDR3 totals 13 residues. CDR1 is SEHNR, CDR2 FQNEAQ, per germline (reference sequence). The CDR3 nucleotides read TGTGCCAGCAGCCCAGGGGCAGAAGAGACCCAGTACTTC. Its translation is CASSPGAEETQYF.

The chain uses TRBV11-2 and TRBJ2-2; no clear D gene. V was shortened by 3 bases and J by 6 bases, with 8 bases between the two germline ends. Germline lookup yields CDR1 SGHAT and CDR2 FQNNGV. CDR3 length: 13 residues. CDR3 bases: TGTGCCAGCAGCTTCAATCTAGCCGGGGAGCTGTTTTTT. Protein sequence: CASSFNLAGELFF. Supplemented by reference TRBV11-2 and TRBJ2-2, the full variable domain reads EAGVAQSPRYKIIEKRQSVAFWCNPISGHATLYWYQQILGQGPKLLIQFQNNGVVDDSQLPKDRFSAERLKGVDSTLKIQPAKLEDSAVYLCASSFNLAGELFFGEGSRLTVL.

The chain links TRBV2 to TRBJ2-2, with 9 bases lining up with TRBD1. Trimming at V came to 5 bases and at J to 7 bases, leaving 5 bases not matched to a gene. The CDR3 is 14 amino acids. Germline lookup yields CDR1 SNHLY and CDR2 FYNNEI. The CDR3 sequence is CASSQQGAVGELFF. For the CDR3, the DNA is TGTGCCAGCAGTCAACAGGGGGCGGTCGGGGAGCTGTTTTTT. Drawing the rest from reference TRBV2 and TRBJ2-2, the complete variable domain is EPEVTQTPSHQVTQMGQEVILRCVPISNHLYFYWYRQILGQKVEFLVSFYNNEISEKSEIFDDQFSVERPDGSNFTLKIRSTKLEDSAMYFCASSQQGAVGELFFGEGSRLTVL.

Concerning this clonotype: A read error may explain this, as a much larger clone is one base away. The chain combines TRBV7-3 with TRBJ2-5, with D tentatively TRBD2 (6 bases). CDR1 is SGHTA, CDR2 FQGTGA, per germline. This CDR3 spans 15 amino acids. Trimming pared 2 bases from V and 11 bases from J, leaving 21 bases between. The CDR3 region is CASSLVASDKYEQYF. The CDR3 bases are TGTGCCAGCAGCTTAGTGGCTAGCGATAAATATGAGCAGTACTTC.

Many counts were recorded for this clonotype. This sequence joins TRBV12-3 or TRBV12-4 and TRBJ2-7; perhaps TRBD1 as D (5 bases). With 5 bases removed from V and 4 bases from J, the gap between germline ends came to 21 bases. CDR3 length: 16 residues. The CDR3 DNA is TGTGCCAGCAGTCTGAGCCGGACACCCTCAATTTACGAGCAGTACTTC. Residues: CASSLSRTPSIYEQYF.

The rearrangement joins TRBV4-2 to TRBJ2-7, with 7 bases aligning to TRBD1. J was trimmed by 1 base and V by 4 bases; bases with no gene match: 7. Germline V gives CDR1 LGHNA, CDR2 YNFKEQ. CDR3 length equals 15 residues. DNA for the CDR3: TGTGCCAGCAGCCCACAGGGGACAGATTCCTACGAGCAGTACTTC. Protein sequence: CASSPQGTDSYEQYF.

There are a few counts of this clonotype. The chain links TRBV28 to TRBJ2-3; 7 bases match TRBD2. The CDR3 is 16 amino acids. Germline V CDR1 and CDR2: MDHEN, SYDVKM. V was pared by 4 bases and J by 2 bases, with 9 bases of the junction left unmatched. For the CDR3, the DNA is TGTGCCAGCAGTTCCCCCTGGGGGGGGGACACAGATACGCAGTATTTT. Residues: CASSSPWGGDTDTQYF.

This clonotype appeared once. V gene TRBV12-3 or TRBV12-4 combines with J gene TRBJ1-2; a possible D gene is TRBD1 (5 bases). V dropped 2 bases and J dropped 8 bases, with 18 bases sitting between them. CDR3 length: 15 amino acids. The CDR3 DNA reads as TGTGCCAGCAGTTTAACGCAGGGATCCAAAAGCGGCTACACCTTC. Translated: CASSLTQGSKSGYTF.

This clonotype showed up just a few times. The chain combines TRBV20-1 with TRBJ2-3; 7 nucleotides line up with TRBD2. Germline CDR1 reads DFQATT; CDR2 reads SNEGSKA (reference sequence). The CDR3 runs to 12 residues. With V trimmed by 7 bases and J by 6 bases, 7 bases remained unmatched. The CDR3 DNA follows: TGCAGTGTGGGGAGCGGGACCGATACGCAGTATTTT. Translating gives CSVGSGTDTQYF.

A few counts support this clonotype. This may be a read error, as it is one base from a much larger clone. The chain recombines TRBV7-3 with TRBJ2-5; possibly TRBD1 for D (6 bases). CDR3 length: 13 residues. From germline, CDR1 is SGHTA and CDR2 FQGTGA. CDR3 nucleotide sequence: TGTACCAGCAGCGCCCAGGGGCAAGAGACCCAGTACTTC. Encoded protein: CTSSAQGQETQYF.

This clonotype was seen a handful of times. The V and J genes are TRBV29-1 and TRBJ2-7, with 9 bases lining up with TRBD1. This CDR3 is built from 14 residues. In germline, CDR1 is SQVTM, CDR2 ANQGSEA. V was pared by 6 bases and J by 1 base, with 7 bases of the junction left unmatched. CDR3 region: CSVANGTGSYEQYF. CDR3 bases: TGCAGCGTAGCTAACGGGACAGGGTCCTACGAGCAGTACTTC.

This clonotype has only one observation. A much larger clone lies a single base off, so this may be a read error. The J gene is TRBJ2-3, the V gene TRBV20-1, with 7 bases aligning to TRBD2. The CDR3 is 14 residues long. The germline CDR1 and CDR2 sequences are DFQATT and SNEGSKA (reference sequence). The V segment lost 2 bases and the J segment 5 bases; nucleotides outside the gene matches: 7. This CDR3 reads CSARIAGNIDTQYF. CDR3 DNA: TGCAGTGCTAGAATAGCGGGTAACATAGATACGCAGTATTTT.

Worth noting for this clonotype: One end of the junction does not line up with germline, which may come from a read error. The CDR3 nucleotides read TGCAGTGCCCTAATCGACGCACTAGCGCAGGACAATGAGCAGTCCTTC. Its translation is CSALIDALAQDNEQSF. The rearrangement uses TRBV20-1 and TRBJ2-1, with TRBD2 matching over 7 bases. Germline V gene data show CDR1 as DFQATT and CDR2 as SNEGSKA (reference sequence). The CDR3 consists of 16 residues.

The V and J genes are TRBV20-1 and TRBJ1-1; D gene unclear. This CDR3 is 11 amino acids long. Looked up from germline, CDR1 is DFQATT and CDR2 is SNEGSKA (reference sequence). V lost 5 bases, J lost 12 bases, and 16 bases lay in between. CDR3 loop: CSAAEWGGSFF. CDR3 DNA sequence: TGCAGTGCTGCGGAGTGGGGTGGATCTTTCTTT.

This clonotype has more than one count but fewer than ten. This sequence joins TRBV6-1 and TRBJ1-1; D gene uncertain. Germline loops: CDR1 MNHNS, CDR2 SASEGT. The V and J ends lost 11 bases and 0 bases respectively, with 16 bases between them. This CDR3 comprises 14 residues. The CDR3 sequence is CAGGRQAMNTEAFF. The CDR3 region has the DNA TGTGCCGGAGGACGGCAAGCAATGAACACTGAAGCTTTCTTT.

The V and J genes are TRBV4-2 and TRBJ2-7; 7 bases line up with TRBD2. The junction had 12 bases not matched to a gene; V was cut back by 4 bases and J by 3 bases. This CDR3 is built from 16 residues. Germline lookup yields CDR1 LGHNA and CDR2 YNFKEQ. As DNA, the CDR3 is TGTGCCAGCAGCCCCCAGTGGGGCGGGAGTGGCTACGAGCAGTACTTC. Translation gives CASSPQWGGSGYEQYF.

This clonotype was found once. The chain uses TRBV27 and TRBJ1-1; a weak D match, TRBD1 (6 bases). This CDR3 is built from 15 residues. In germline, CDR1 is MNHEY, CDR2 SMNVEV (reference sequence). The V and J ends lost 5 bases and 3 bases respectively, with 16 bases between them. CDR3 sequence: CASSRERGADTEAFF. CDR3 coding DNA: TGTGCCAGCAGTCGGGAAAGGGGGGCGGACACTGAAGCTTTCTTT.

This rearrangement joins TRBV20-1 to TRBJ2-1; 16 bases agree with TRBD2. Germline CDR1 DFQATT, CDR2 SNEGSKA (reference sequence). The CDR3 loop spans 16 amino acids. J lost 8 bases, V lost 2 bases, and 6 bases had no gene match. The CDR3 loop reads CSARKPGTSGRDEQFF. The CDR3 region has the DNA TGCAGTGCTAGAAAACCCGGGACTAGCGGGAGGGATGAGCAGTTCTTC.

This sequence joins TRBV20-1 and TRBJ2-5; TRBD1 is a possible D gene (5 bases). Germline CDR1 reads DFQATT; CDR2 reads SNEGSKA (reference sequence). The CDR3 has 12 residues. V was trimmed by 8 bases and J by 5 bases, leaving 15 bases between them. This CDR3 is CSPSGSGETQYF. The CDR3, as DNA: TGCAGTCCCTCGGGTTCAGGGGAGACCCAGTACTTC.

This clonotype was detected a few times. This chain connects TRBV3-1 to TRBJ2-5, with 8 nucleotides matching TRBD1. Germline values: CDR1 LGHDT, CDR2 YNNKEL (reference sequence). The V segment lost 4 bases and the J segment 4 bases; nucleotides outside the gene matches: 8. This CDR3 is 15 amino acids long. The CDR3 reads CASSPYRQGTETQYF. The CDR3 DNA sequence: TGTGCCAGCAGCCCCTACCGACAGGGGACAGAGACCCAGTACTTC.

This clonotype was seen many times. The chain combines TRBV20-1 with TRBJ2-1, with 10 positions matching TRBD1. Germline V gene sequence: CDR1 DFQATT, CDR2 SNEGSKA (reference sequence). The CDR3 consists of 14 residues. The V and J ends lost 0 bases and 5 bases, in that order; junction bases with no gene match: 1. The CDR3: CSARDGTGDNEQFF. The DNA for the CDR3 is TGCAGTGCTAGAGATGGGACAGGGGACAATGAGCAGTTCTTC.

The sample holds a few counts of this clonotype. The chain recombines TRBV7-3 with TRBJ2-1; 10 positions match TRBD2. The CDR3 loop spans 18 amino acids. CDR1 and CDR2 from the germline V gene are SGHTA and FQGTGA. V shed 1 base, J shed 0 bases, and the junction held 6 bases outside the gene matches. In DNA form, the CDR3 reads TGTGCCAGCAGCTTAAGGACTAGCGGATTTGTCTCCTACAATGAGCAGTTCTTC. Protein sequence: CASSLRTSGFVSYNEQFF.

This clonotype was seen only once. This chain connects TRBV12-3 or TRBV12-4 to TRBJ1-1, with D unresolved. Trimming pared 7 bases from V and 4 bases from J, leaving 16 bases between. The CDR3 extends over 14 amino acids. The CDR3 nucleotides are TGTGCCAGCATCGCAAGTTTCCAAGCCACTGAAGCTTTCTTT. This gives the protein CASIASFQATEAFF.

The chain links TRBV29-1 to TRBJ2-1; D remains unclear. V lost 7 bases and J 3 bases, leaving 19 bases between the germline ends. The germline CDR1 and CDR2 sequences are SQVTM and ANQGSEA. The CDR3 extends over 15 amino acids. The CDR3 coding sequence is TGCAGCGCCAACGTCCTTACGGAATTCTACAATGAGCAGTTCTTC. Translation gives CSANVLTEFYNEQFF.

This chain joins TRBV24-1 and TRBJ2-1; tentative D call: TRBD2 (6 bases). The CDR3 sequence is 15 residues long. The germline V gene encodes CDR1 KGHDR and CDR2 SFDVKD. V lost 3 bases, J lost 7 bases, and 15 bases lay in between. This CDR3 reads CATSDVARGGNEQFF. DNA for the CDR3: TGTGCCACCAGTGATGTGGCAAGGGGAGGTAATGAGCAGTTCTTC.

The chain couples TRBV24-1 to TRBJ2-5; D possibly uses TRBD1 or TRBD2 (6 bases each). CDR3 size: 16 residues. Germline-derived CDR1 and CDR2 are KGHDR and SFDVKD. Trimming stripped 3 bases from V and 2 bases from J, with 15 bases between. The CDR3 nucleotides are TGTGCCACCAGTGATGCGACAGGAGGGTGGCAAGAGACCCAGTACTTC. Its protein is CATSDATGGWQETQYF.

The chain recombines TRBV5-1 with TRBJ2-5, with 7 bases matching TRBD1. V lost 4 bases, J lost 5 bases, and 11 bases stayed unmatched. This CDR3 region has 15 residues. The germline V gene encodes CDR1 SGHRS and CDR2 YFSETQ. The CDR3 sequence: CASSPARDRTETQYF. The CDR3 DNA follows: TGCGCCAGCAGCCCCGCCCGGGACAGAACGGAGACCCAGTACTTC.

J is TRBJ1-3 and V is TRBV5-1; D remains ambiguous. V was trimmed by 3 bases and J by 0 bases, leaving 13 bases between them. In germline, CDR1 is SGHRS, CDR2 YFSETQ. This CDR3 has 16 amino acids. The CDR3 nucleotides read TGCGCCAGCAGCTCGCAAGGCGGGATCTCTGGAAACACCATATATTTT. Translating gives CASSSQGGISGNTIYF. Full variable domain (outside the CDR3, taken from reference TRBV5-1 and TRBJ1-3): KAGVTQTPRYLIKTRGQQVTLSCSPISGHRSVSWYQQTPGQGLQFLFEYFSETQRNKGNFPGRFSGRQFSNSRSEMNVSTLELGDSALYLCASSSQGGISGNTIYFGEGSWLTVV.